The 7 T cell receptor beta chains below all came from one sample that was sequenced in a study of regulatory T cells in long-lasting Graves disease. Stated time point: persistent/refractory GD, antithyroid drugs over 5 years with positive TRAb. Following extraction of RNA from PBMCs, that RNA was used to make the TCR library. Researchers made TCR beta libraries by using iRepertoire HTBI primers and running Arm-PCR on CDR3 regions. TCRdb reprocessed the multiplex PCR reads with MiXCR, giving one entry per CDR3 protein. The sample has roughly 360,000 distinct CDR3 sequences, approximately 25% seen once. The starting material was peripheral blood mononuclear cells (PBMCs), obtained when the disease was refractory, from a patient treated with antithyroid drugs. The receptors were gathered from a woman aged 40 to 50 with Graves disease.

This clonotype came up many times. This rearrangement joins TRBV6-5 to TRBJ2-5; the D gene is possibly TRBD2 (5 bases). The CDR3 has 13 residues. Germline values: CDR1 MNHEY, CDR2 SVGAGI. Trimming removed 4 bases at V and 2 bases at J, with 8 bases between. The CDR3 spells CASSSDSQETQYF. CDR3 DNA: TGTGCCAGCAGTTCGGACTCACAAGAGACCCAGTACTTC.

The gene calls are TRBV9 and TRBJ2-1; D uncertain. The V gene lost 0 bases and the J gene lost 7 bases, with 14 bases spanning the gap. The CDR3 is made up of 15 amino acids. Germline CDR1 SGDLS, CDR2 YYNGEE. CDR3 nucleotide sequence: TGTGCCAGCAGCGTAGGTAGCTCTGGTCAAAATGAGCAGTTCTTC. As protein: CASSVGSSGQNEQFF.

This clonotype showed up many times. The chain carries TRBV29-1 and TRBJ1-5; the D is unclear. Germline values: CDR1 SQVTM, CDR2 ANQGSEA. The V end lost 3 bases, the J end lost 7 bases, and 7 bases lay between the germline ends. The CDR3 has 11 amino acids. The CDR3 nucleotides read TGCAGCGTTGAGGGCGGGCAGCCCCAGCATTTT. It translates to CSVEGGQPQHF.

This clonotype was detected only a few times. CDR3 sequence: CASSTTREGTQYF. CDR3 DNA sequence: TGCGCCAGCAGCACCACCAGGGAGGGGACCCAGTACTTC. V is TRBV5-1 and J is TRBJ2-5; 7 nucleotides line up with TRBD2. This CDR3 spans 13 amino acids. Germline V gene lookup returns CDR1 SGHRS and CDR2 YFSETQ. The junction had 7 bases not matched to a gene; V was cut back by 4 bases and J by 7 bases.

This clonotype was recorded a few times. This rearrangement joins TRBV19 to TRBJ1-1; D gene ambiguous. The CDR3 has 13 residues. The ends were cut back, 5 bases at V and 4 bases at J, with 11 bases in the middle. Germline V gene sequence: CDR1 LNHDA, CDR2 SQIVND (reference sequence). The CDR3 sequence is CASSYAGSTEAFF. CDR3 coding DNA: TGTGCCAGTAGTTACGCAGGTAGCACTGAAGCTTTCTTT.

The CDR3 is CASSFQLTSGEQYF. DNA of the CDR3: TGTGCCAGCAGTTTCCAACTGACTTCAGGCGAGCAGTACTTC. The V and J genes are TRBV6-5 and TRBJ2-7; D not resolved. V lost 4 bases and J lost 6, with 16 bases in between. CDR3 length: 14 residues. Germline values: CDR1 MNHEY, CDR2 SVGAGI.

A remark on this clonotype: The junction does not match germline at one end; this may be a read error. The chain combines TRBV5-1 with TRBJ2-6; possible D gene TRBD2, 6 bases. The germline V gene has CDR1 SGHRS and CDR2 YFSETQ. This CDR3 is 18 amino acids long. The CDR3 DNA follows: TGCGCCGGCAGCTTGGATAGGGTCGGAGGGACTGGGGCCAACGTCCTGACTTTC. Protein: CAGSLDRVGGTGANVLTF.